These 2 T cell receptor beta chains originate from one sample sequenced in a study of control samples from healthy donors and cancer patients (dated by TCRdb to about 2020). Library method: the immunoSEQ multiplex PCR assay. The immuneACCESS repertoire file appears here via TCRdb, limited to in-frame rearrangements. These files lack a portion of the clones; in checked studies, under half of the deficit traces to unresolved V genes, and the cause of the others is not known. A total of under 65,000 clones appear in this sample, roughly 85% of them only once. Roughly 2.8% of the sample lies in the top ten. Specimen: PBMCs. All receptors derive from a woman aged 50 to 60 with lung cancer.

CDR3 nucleotide sequence: TGTGCCAGCAGCTTAGAAGGGGCCCTCTACAATGAGCAGTTCTTC. Protein: CASSLEGALYNEQFF. The chain carries TRBV7-2 and TRBJ2-1; tentatively, D is TRBD1 (5 bases). The ends were cut back, 1 base at V and 3 bases at J, with 10 bases in the middle. CDR1 and CDR2 from the germline V gene are SGHTA and FQGNSA. The CDR3 is made up of 15 amino acids. Supplemented by reference TRBV7-2 and TRBJ2-1, the full variable domain reads GAGVSQSPSNKVTEKGKDVELRCDPISGHTALYWYRQSLGQGLEFLIYFQGNSAPDKSGLPSDRFSAERTGGSVSTLTIQRTQQEDSAVYLCASSLEGALYNEQFFGPGTRLTVL.

The CDR3 DNA reads as TGTGCCAGCAGCCTCAGCTCTGGATCTAGAAACTATGGCTACACCTTC. Protein product: CASSLSSGSRNYGYTF. This chain connects TRBV3-1 (or the pseudogene TRBV3-2) to TRBJ1-2; D is uncertain. The germline V and J ends were trimmed by 4 bases and 2 bases, with 17 bases remaining between them. Germline V gene sequence: CDR1 LGHDT, CDR2 YNNKEL (reference sequence). CDR3 length: 16 amino acids.